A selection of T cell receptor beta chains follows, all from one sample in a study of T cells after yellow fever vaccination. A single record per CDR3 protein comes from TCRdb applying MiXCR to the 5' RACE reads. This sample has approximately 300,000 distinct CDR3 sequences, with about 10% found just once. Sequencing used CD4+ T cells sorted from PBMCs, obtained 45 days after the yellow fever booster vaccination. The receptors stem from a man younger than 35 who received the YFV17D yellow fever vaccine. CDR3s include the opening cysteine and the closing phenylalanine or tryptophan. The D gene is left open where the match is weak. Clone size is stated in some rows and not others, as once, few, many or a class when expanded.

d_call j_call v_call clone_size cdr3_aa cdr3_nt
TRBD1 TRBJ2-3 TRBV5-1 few CASSVQGASSTDTQYF TGCGCCAGCAGCGTACAGGGGGCGTCTAGCACAGATACGCAGTATTTT
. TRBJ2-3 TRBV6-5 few CASSYSGSWARGGTQYF TGTGCCAGCAGTTACTCTGGGTCCTGGGCTAGAGGGGGTACGCAGTATTTT
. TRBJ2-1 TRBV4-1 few CASSRTELYYNEQFF TGCGCCAGCAGCCGGACAGAGTTATACTACAATGAGCAGTTCTTC
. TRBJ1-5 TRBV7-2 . CASSLTGPAFNQHF TGTGCCAGCAGCTTGACAGGACCCGCGTTTAACCAGCATTTT
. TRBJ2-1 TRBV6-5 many CASRAGSAVFF TGTGCCAGCAGAGCAGGGTCCGCGGTGTTCTTC
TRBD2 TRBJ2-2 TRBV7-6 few CASSKRGPSNTGELFF TGTGCCAGCAGTAAGCGGGGGCCATCGAACACCGGGGAGCTGTTTTTT
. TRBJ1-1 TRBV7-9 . CASSHSRGRGTEAFF TGTGCCAGCAGCCACTCCAGGGGAAGAGGGACTGAAGCTTTCTTT
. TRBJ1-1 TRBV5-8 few CASSSRGSSTEAFF TGTGCCAGCAGTTCCAGGGGTAGCAGCACTGAAGCTTTCTTT
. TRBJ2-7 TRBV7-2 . CASGKGGPYEQYF TGTGCCAGCGGAAAGGGCGGCCCCTACGAGCAGTACTTC
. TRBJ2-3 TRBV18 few CASSPPGSLADTQYF TGTGCCAGCTCACCACCGGGGAGCTTAGCCGATACGCAGTATTTT
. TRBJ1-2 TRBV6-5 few CASIPARANYGYTF TGTGCCAGCATCCCCGCGAGGGCGAACTATGGCTACACCTTC
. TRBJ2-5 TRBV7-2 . CASSRRGARETQYF TGTGCCAGCAGCCGTCGGGGGGCGCGAGAGACCCAGTACTTC
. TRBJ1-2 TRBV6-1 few CASRVAMVLGYTF TGTGCCAGCAGAGTTGCTATGGTGCTCGGCTACACCTTC
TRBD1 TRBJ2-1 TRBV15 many CATSPGQSYNEQFF TGTGCCACCAGCCCGGGACAGAGCTACAATGAGCAGTTCTTC
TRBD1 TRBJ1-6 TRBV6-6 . CASSLDRGYSHF TGTGCCAGCAGTCTCGACAGGGGGTACTCTCACTTT